Here is one T cell receptor beta chain with its context. What it recognizes is unknown. An end of the junction differs from the germline gene, which may be a read error. Noted time point: persistent/refractory GD, antithyroid drugs over 5 years with positive TRAb. After RNA was extracted from PBMCs, the TCR library was made from it. Xi'an, China, was home to the endocrinology department that provided patients. EDTA tubes received about 10 milliliters of collected peripheral blood. The entry originates in a study of regulatory T cells in long-lasting Graves disease. General study results and limits: Persistent disease preferred TRBV28, TRBJ1-2 and TRBJ2-5.

CDR1 is SGDLS and CDR2 is YYNGEE in the germline V gene. The CDR3 runs to 14 residues. Relying on iRepertoire HTBI primers and Arm-PCR of CDR3 regions, the team built TCR beta libraries. Per the original data handling: Taken together, the samples had fewer than 70 TRBV and roughly 15 TRBJ segments identified. One entry per CDR3 protein results from TCRdb running MiXCR on the multiplex PCR reads. Here the V and J calls rest on TCRdb's processing, not on the authors' analysis. The table shows 400,000 to 500,000 distinct CDR3 sequences, with 20% to 25% occurring only once. J is TRBJ1-4 and V is TRBV9; the D gene is possibly TRBD1 (6 bases). This material consisted of peripheral blood mononuclear cells (PBMCs), taken when the disease was refractory, from a patient treated with antithyroid drugs. This TCR was recovered from a female donor with Graves disease. The CDR3 DNA follows: TGTGCCGGCAGCGCGCGGCCAGGGGATGAAAAACTGTTTTTT. It encodes CAGSARPGDEKLFF.